Below, 9 T cell receptor beta chains from the same sample are listed, as sequenced in a study of blood T cells in healthy people across ages. A second PCR of about 7 to 11 cycles used a sample-barcoded 5' primer and a J-beta primer mix. TCRdb fed the 5' RACE reads into MiXCR, producing one record per CDR3 protein. The sample includes around 1.5 million distinct CDR3 sequences, around 59% seen only once; the top ten take over 5.5%. Sequences were obtained from blood. The receptors shown here come from a man between 18 and 35 years old in good health.

Of note for this clonotype: A much larger clone sits a single nucleotide away, making a read error possible. This rearrangement joins TRBV7-9 to TRBJ1-1, with D hard to call. The germline CDR1 and CDR2 sequences are SEHNR and FQNEAQ (reference sequence). The CDR3 sequence is 12 residues long. The CDR3 region is CSSSLMNTEAFF. DNA of the CDR3: TGTTCCAGCAGCTTAATGAACACTGAAGCTTTCTTT.

The rearrangement links TRBV6-2 or TRBV6-3 to TRBJ2-6; D call uncertain. This CDR3 comprises 19 residues. Germline V gene sequence: CDR1 MNHEY, CDR2 SVGEGT. V was cut by 6 bases and J by 3 bases, with 24 bases left in between. The CDR3 spells CASSSPLGMSSVGANVLTF. Here the CDR3 DNA reads TGTGCCAGCAGCTCACCTCTGGGCATGAGCTCTGTTGGGGCCAACGTCCTGACTTTC.

This clonotype was observed a single time. The chain joins TRBV6-5 to TRBJ2-1, with 11 bases matching TRBD2. Germline trimming cut 6 bases from V and 6 bases from J; bases unmatched to any gene: 7. Germline V CDR1 and CDR2: MNHEY, SVGAGI. This CDR3 region has 15 residues. In DNA form, the CDR3 reads TGTGCCAGCAGGTCACTAGCGGGAGATATCAATGAGCAGTTCTTC. It specifies CASRSLAGDINEQFF.

V usage is TRBV10-3 and J usage is TRBJ1-1; 8 positions agree with TRBD1. V shed 6 bases, J shed 7 bases, and the junction held 7 bases outside the gene matches. The CDR3 contains 13 residues. The germline CDR1 and CDR2 sequences are ENHRY and SYGVKD. CDR3: CAISGLQGVEAFF. CDR3 nucleotides: TGTGCCATCAGCGGGCTACAGGGGGTTGAAGCTTTCTTT.

V gene TRBV6-2 or TRBV6-3 combines with J gene TRBJ2-1; D is unresolved. The CDR3 is 13 residues long. V was cut by 3 bases and J by 10 bases, with 13 bases left in between. CDR1 is MNHEY, CDR2 SVGEGT, per germline. The CDR3 DNA sequence: TGTGCCAGCAGTTATCTAGACGGCTACGAGCAGTTCTTC. This encodes CASSYLDGYEQFF.

V and J are TRBV28 and TRBJ2-4; the match to TRBD1 covers 8 bases. The J call is in doubt because the DNA end fits TRBJ2-7 better. The CDR3 is made up of 13 amino acids. Germline V gene data show CDR1 as MDHEN and CDR2 as SYDVKM. The CDR3 is CASAGQVASEQYF. The CDR3 coding sequence is TGTGCCAGTGCGGGACAGGTCGCCTCCGAGCAGTACTTC.

The CDR3 region has the DNA TGCAGCACGACGACAGGGGGTAACGAGCAGTACTTC. This gives the protein CSTTTGGNEQYF. The chain has TRBV29-1 and TRBJ2-7; 9 nucleotides line up with TRBD1. J lost 5 bases, V lost 8 bases, and 7 bases had no gene match. The CDR3 extends over 12 amino acids. From germline, CDR1 is SQVTM and CDR2 ANQGSEA.

This sequence joins TRBV20-1 and TRBJ2-5, with 7 bases matching TRBD2. CDR1 DFQATT and CDR2 SNEGSKA come from the germline V gene (reference sequence). J gave up 0 bases and V 0 bases, and 7 bases lay outside the gene matches. This CDR3 region has 16 residues. CDR3: CSARDLSGGHQETQYF. For the CDR3, the DNA is TGCAGTGCTAGAGATCTGTCGGGAGGACACCAAGAGACCCAGTACTTC.

The rearrangement uses TRBV4-2 and TRBJ1-2; D is uncertain. Trimming took off 4 bases at V and 3 bases at J, with 15 bases between the two ends. This CDR3 is 15 amino acids long. Germline CDR1 is LGHNA and CDR2 is YNFKEQ. The chain's CDR3 is CASSPWSKGYYGYTF. As DNA, the CDR3 is TGTGCCAGCAGCCCCTGGTCCAAGGGTTACTATGGCTACACCTTC.